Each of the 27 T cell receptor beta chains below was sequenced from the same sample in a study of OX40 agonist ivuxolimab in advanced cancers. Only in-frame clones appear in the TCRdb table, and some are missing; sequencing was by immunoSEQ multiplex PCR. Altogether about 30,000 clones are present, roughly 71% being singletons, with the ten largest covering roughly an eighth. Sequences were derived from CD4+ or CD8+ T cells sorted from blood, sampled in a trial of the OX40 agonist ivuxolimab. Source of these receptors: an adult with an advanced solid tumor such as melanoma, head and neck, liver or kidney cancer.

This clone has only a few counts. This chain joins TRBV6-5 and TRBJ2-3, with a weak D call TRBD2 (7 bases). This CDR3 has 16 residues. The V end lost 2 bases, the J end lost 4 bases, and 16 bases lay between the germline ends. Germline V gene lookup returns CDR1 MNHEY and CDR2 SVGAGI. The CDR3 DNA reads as TGTGCCAGCAGTTACGTATCGGGGGGCCAAGCAGATACGCAGTATTTT. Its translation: CASSYVSGGQADTQYF.

This CDR3 is CAGTGTKDSEAFF. Here the CDR3 DNA reads TGTGCCGGAACCGGGACAAAAGATTCAGAAGCTTTCTTT. The chain employs TRBV10-3 and TRBJ1-1; tentative D call: TRBD1 (6 bases). V lost 11 bases and J lost 8, with 21 bases in between. The germline CDR1 and CDR2 sequences are ENHRY and SYGVKD. This CDR3 spans 13 amino acids.

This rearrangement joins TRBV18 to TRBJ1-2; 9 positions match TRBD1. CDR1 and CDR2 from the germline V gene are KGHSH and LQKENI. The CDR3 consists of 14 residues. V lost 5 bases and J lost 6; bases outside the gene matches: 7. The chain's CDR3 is CASSADRGGDGYTF. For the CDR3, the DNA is TGTGCCAGCTCAGCCGACAGGGGGGGAGATGGCTACACCTTC.

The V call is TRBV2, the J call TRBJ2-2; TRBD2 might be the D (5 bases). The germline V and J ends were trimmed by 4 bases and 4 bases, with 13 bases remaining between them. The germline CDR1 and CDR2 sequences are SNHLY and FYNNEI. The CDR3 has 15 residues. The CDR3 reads CASSALEAITGELFF. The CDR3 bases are TGTGCCAGCAGTGCCCTGGAGGCCATCACCGGGGAGCTGTTTTTT. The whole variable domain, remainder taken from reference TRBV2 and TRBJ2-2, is EPEVTQTPSHQVTQMGQEVILRCVPISNHLYFYWYRQILGQKVEFLVSFYNNEISEKSEIFDDQFSVERPDGSNFTLKIRSTKLEDSAMYFCASSALEAITGELFFGEGSRLTVL.

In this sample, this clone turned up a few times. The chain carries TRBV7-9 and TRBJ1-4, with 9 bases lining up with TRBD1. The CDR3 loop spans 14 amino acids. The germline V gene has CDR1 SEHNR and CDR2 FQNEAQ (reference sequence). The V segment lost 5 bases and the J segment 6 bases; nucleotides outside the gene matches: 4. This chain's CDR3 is CASSPGQGDEKLFF. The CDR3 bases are TGTGCCAGCAGCCCGGGACAGGGAGATGAAAAACTGTTTTTT.

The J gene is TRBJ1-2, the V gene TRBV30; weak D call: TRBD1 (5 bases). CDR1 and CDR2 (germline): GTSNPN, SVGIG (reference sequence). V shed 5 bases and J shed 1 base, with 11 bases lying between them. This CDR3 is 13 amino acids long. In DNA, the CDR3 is TGTGCCTGGGGGGACGGCATTAACTATGGCTACACCTTC. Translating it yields CAWGDGINYGYTF.

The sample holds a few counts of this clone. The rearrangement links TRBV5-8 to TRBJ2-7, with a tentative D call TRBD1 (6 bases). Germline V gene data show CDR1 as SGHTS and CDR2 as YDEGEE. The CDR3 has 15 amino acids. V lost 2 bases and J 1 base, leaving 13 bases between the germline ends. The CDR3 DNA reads TGTGCCAGCAGCTTACACAGGGTGAGGTCCTACGAGCAGTACTTC. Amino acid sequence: CASSLHRVRSYEQYF.

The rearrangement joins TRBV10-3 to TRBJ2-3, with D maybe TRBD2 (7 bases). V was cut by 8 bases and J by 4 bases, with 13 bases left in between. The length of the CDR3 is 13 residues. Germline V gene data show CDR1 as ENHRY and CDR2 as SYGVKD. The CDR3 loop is CAILPGGPDTQYF. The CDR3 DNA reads TGTGCCATCTTACCGGGGGGCCCAGATACGCAGTATTTT.

The CDR3 reads CASSRDRGSFSNQPQHF. In DNA, the CDR3 is TGTGCCAGCAGCCGGGACAGGGGGAGCTTTAGCAATCAGCCCCAGCATTTT. The chain carries TRBV5-6 and TRBJ1-5; 11 bases line up with TRBD1. This CDR3 region has 17 residues. V trimming: 4 bases; J trimming: 0 bases; junction bases outside the gene matches: 6. From germline, CDR1 is SGHDT and CDR2 YYEEEE.

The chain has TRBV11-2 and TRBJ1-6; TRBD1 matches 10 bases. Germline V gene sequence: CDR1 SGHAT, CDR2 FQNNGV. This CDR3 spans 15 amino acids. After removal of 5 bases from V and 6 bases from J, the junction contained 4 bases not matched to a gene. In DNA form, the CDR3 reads TGTGCCAGCAGCAACCGGGACAGGGGTAATTCACCCCTCCACTTT. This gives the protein CASSNRDRGNSPLHF.

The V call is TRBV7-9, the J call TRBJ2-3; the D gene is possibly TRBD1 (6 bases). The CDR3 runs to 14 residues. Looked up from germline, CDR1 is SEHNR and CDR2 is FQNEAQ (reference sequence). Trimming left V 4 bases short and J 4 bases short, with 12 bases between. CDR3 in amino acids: CASSSEQGADTQYF. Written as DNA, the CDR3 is TGTGCCAGCAGCTCTGAACAGGGAGCAGATACGCAGTATTTT. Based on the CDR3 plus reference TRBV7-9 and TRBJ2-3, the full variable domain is DTGVSQNPRHKITKRGQNVTFRCDPISEHNRLYWYRQTLGQGPEFLTYFQNEAQLEKSRLLSDRFSAERPKGSFSTLEIQRTEQGDSAMYLCASSSEQGADTQYFGPGTRLTVL.

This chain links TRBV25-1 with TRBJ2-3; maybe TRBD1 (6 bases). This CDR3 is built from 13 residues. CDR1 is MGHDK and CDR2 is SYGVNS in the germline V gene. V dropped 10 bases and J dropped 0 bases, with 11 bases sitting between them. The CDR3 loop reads CATQDSSTDTQYF. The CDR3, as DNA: TGTGCCACCCAGGACAGCAGCACAGATACGCAGTATTTT.

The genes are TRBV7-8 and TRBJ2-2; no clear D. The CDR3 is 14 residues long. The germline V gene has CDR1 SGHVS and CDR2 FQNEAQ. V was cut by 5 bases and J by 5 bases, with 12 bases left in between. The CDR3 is CASSSRLGTGELFF. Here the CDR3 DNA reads TGTGCCAGCAGCAGCCGCCTAGGGACCGGGGAGCTGTTTTTT.

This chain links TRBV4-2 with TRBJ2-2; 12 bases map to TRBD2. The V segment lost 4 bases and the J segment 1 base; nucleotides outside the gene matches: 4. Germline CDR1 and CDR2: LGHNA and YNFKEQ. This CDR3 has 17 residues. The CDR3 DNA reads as TGTGCCAGCAGCCTGGGACTAGCGGGCAAGAACACCGGGGAGCTGTTTTTT. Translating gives CASSLGLAGKNTGELFF.

The CDR3 DNA is TGTGCCAGCAGCTTTAAGGGTAGGGATGGCTACACCTTC. Translated, it gives CASSFKGRDGYTF. The rearrangement joins TRBV5-4 to TRBJ1-2; no clear D. The germline V gene encodes CDR1 SGHNT and CDR2 YYREEE (reference sequence). V was cut by 2 bases and J by 6 bases, with 11 bases left in between. The CDR3 has 13 residues.

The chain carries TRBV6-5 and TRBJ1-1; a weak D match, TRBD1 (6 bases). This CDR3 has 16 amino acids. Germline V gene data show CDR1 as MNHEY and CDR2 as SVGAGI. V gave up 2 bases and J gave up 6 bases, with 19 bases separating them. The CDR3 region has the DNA TGTGCCAGCAGTTACGGCATGGGGGGCGCAGCCGCTGAAGCTTTCTTT. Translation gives CASSYGMGGAAAEAFF.

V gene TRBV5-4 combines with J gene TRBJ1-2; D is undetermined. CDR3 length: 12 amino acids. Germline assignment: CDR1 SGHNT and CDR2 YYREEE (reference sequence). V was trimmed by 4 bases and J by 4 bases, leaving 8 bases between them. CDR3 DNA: TGTGCCAGCAGCCTTAATATCTATGGCTACACCTTC. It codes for CASSLNIYGYTF.

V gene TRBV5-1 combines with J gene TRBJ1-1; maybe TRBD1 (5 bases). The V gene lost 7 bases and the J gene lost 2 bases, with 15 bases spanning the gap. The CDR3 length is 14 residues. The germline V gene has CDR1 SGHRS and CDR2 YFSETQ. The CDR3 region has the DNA TGCGCCAGCGGTCTCAGGGAGGCTAACACTGAAGCTTTCTTT. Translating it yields CASGLREANTEAFF.

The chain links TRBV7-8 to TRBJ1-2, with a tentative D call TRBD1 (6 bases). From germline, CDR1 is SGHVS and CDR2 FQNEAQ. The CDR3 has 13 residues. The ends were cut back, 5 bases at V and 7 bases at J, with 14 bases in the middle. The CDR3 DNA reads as TGTGCCAGCAGCCCCACAGGGATTGGTGGCTACACCTTC. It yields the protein CASSPTGIGGYTF.

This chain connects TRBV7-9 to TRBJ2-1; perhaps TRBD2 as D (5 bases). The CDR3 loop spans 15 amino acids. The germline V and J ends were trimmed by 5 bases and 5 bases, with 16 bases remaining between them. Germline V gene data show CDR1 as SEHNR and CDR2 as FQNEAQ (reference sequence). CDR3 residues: CASSALRGIHNEQFF. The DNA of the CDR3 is TGTGCCAGCAGCGCCCTTCGAGGGATCCACAATGAGCAGTTCTTC.

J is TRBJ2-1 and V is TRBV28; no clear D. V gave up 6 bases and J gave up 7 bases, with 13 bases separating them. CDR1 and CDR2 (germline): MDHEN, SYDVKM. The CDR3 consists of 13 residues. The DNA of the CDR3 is TGTGCCAGCAGGAATTTTTTGGGGAATGAGCAGTTCTTC. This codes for CASRNFLGNEQFF.

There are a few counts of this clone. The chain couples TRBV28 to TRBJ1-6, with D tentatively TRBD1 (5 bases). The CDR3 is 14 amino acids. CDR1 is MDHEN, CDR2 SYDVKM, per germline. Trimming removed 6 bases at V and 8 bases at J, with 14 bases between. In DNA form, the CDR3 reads TGTGCCAGCAGCGCGCAGGGAACCCATTCACCCCTCCACTTT. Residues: CASSAQGTHSPLHF.

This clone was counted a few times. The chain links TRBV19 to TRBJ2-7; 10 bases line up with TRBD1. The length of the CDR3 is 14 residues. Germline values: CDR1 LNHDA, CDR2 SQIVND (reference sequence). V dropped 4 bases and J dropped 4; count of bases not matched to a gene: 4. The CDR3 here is CASSTGQGLYEQYF. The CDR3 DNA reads TGTGCCAGTAGTACGGGACAGGGGTTATACGAGCAGTACTTC.

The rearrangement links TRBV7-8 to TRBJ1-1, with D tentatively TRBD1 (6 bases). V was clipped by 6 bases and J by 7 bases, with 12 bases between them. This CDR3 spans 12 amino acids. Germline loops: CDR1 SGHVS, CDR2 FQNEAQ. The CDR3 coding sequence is TGTGCCAGCAGATCCCAGGGGATTGAAGCTTTCTTT. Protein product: CASRSQGIEAFF.

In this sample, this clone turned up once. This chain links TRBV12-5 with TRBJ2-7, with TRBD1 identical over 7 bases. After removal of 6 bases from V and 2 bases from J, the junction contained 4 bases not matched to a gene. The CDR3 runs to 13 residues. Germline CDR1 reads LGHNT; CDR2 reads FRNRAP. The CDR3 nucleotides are TGTGCTAGTGGACAGGGGTTGGCCTACGAGCAGTACTTC. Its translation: CASGQGLAYEQYF.

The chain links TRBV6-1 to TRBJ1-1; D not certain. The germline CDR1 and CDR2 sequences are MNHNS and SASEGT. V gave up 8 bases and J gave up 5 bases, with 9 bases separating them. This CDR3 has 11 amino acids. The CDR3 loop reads CASRQITEAFF. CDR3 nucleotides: TGTGCCAGCCGGCAGATTACTGAAGCTTTCTTT.

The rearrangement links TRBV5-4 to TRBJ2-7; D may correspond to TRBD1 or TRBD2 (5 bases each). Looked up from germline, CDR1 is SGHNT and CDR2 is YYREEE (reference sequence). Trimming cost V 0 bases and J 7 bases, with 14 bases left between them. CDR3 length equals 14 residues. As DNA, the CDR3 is TGTGCCAGCAGCTTGGGGGACGGGATCTTGGAGCAGTACTTC. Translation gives CASSLGDGILEQYF.